Listed here is a single T cell receptor (beta chain). No antigen is known for it. This record belongs to a study of cytomegalovirus exposure and HLA in healthy donors. CDR1 and CDR2 from the germline V gene are SQVTM and ANQGSEA. Trimming removed 6 bases at V and 6 bases at J, with 19 bases between. This CDR3 contains 14 residues. Study observations and caveats: It was 164 TCR beta chains that were listed as cytomegalovirus-associated.

Primers: 60 Vbeta forward and 13 Jbeta reverse. Measured with immunoSEQ multiplex PCR; TCRdb has only the in-frame clones, and not every one. There are approximately 160,000 clones in the sample; approximately 80% occur only once, and approximately 0.8% lies in the top ten. Sequenced sample: PBMCs. The chain recombines TRBV29-1 with TRBJ2-3; possible D gene TRBD2, 6 bases. The sequence came from a woman younger than 35 in good health and CMV-seronegative. CDR3 sequence: CSVSSGSSGDTQYF. In DNA, the CDR3 is TGCAGCGTATCATCCGGGTCCAGCGGGGATACGCAGTATTTT.